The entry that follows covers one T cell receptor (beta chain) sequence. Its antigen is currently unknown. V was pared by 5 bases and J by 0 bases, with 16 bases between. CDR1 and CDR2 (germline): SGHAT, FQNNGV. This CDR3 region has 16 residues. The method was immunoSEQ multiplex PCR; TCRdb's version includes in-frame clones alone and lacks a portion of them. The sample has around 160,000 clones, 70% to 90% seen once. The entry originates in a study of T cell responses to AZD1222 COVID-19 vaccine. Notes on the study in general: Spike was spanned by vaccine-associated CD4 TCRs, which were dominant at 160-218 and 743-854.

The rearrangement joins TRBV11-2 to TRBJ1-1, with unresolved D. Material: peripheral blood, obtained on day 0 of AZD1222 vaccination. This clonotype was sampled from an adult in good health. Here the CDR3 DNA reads TGTGCCAGCAGCCCCCGACGGACGGGGTTGAACACTGAAGCTTTCTTT. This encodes CASSPRRTGLNTEAFF.